The 26 T cell receptor beta chains in this list originate from one sample, sequenced in a study of T-cell reconstitution after alpha-beta-depleted transplantation in children. Unique molecular identifiers were used to barcode this TCRbeta library. Using its own MiXCR run on the PCR reads, TCRdb lists one record per CDR3 protein. Here the sample spans some 70,000 distinct CDR3 sequences, 4.9% being singletons. The sequencing here drew on PBMCs, mostly from graft donor cells, taken 180 days after TCRalphabeta/CD19-depleted stem cell transplant. These receptors were obtained from a boy in the first two years of life who had a stem cell transplant for acute myeloid leukemia, so the T cells may come from the graft donor.

At least ten counts were recorded for this clonotype. The chain uses TRBV5-1 and TRBJ2-5; 8 positions match TRBD1. Germline V gives CDR1 SGHRS, CDR2 YFSETQ. This CDR3 is built from 15 residues. V gave up 4 bases and J gave up 4 bases; unmatched junction bases: 9. The DNA for the CDR3 is TGCGCCAGCAGCGAGCCAGGGGGCAGGAGAGAGACCCAGTACTTC. Residues: CASSEPGGRRETQYF.

This clonotype was counted many times. The chain couples TRBV5-1 to TRBJ1-1; D unclear. The CDR3 sequence is 15 residues long. Germline lookup yields CDR1 SGHRS and CDR2 YFSETQ. The V gene lost 3 bases and the J gene lost 0 bases, with 12 bases spanning the gap. CDR3 sequence (DNA): TGCGCCAGCAGCTCGCCCGTGGGTATGAACACTGAAGCTTTCTTT. It encodes CASSSPVGMNTEAFF.

This clonotype was seen many times. V and J are TRBV5-5 and TRBJ2-2; possibly TRBD2 for D (7 bases). This CDR3 is built from 16 residues. Trimming took 0 bases from V and 3 from J, leaving 12 bases between them. Germline V gives CDR1 SGHKS, CDR2 YYEKEE (reference sequence). CDR3: CASSLEGGLYTGELFF. The CDR3 DNA reads as TGTGCCAGCAGCTTGGAGGGGGGGCTTTACACCGGGGAGCTGTTTTTT.

J is TRBJ1-1 and V is TRBV4-1, with D uncertain. Trimming pared 0 bases from V and 3 bases from J, leaving 11 bases between. CDR1 MGHRA and CDR2 YSYEKL come from the germline V gene. The CDR3 consists of 15 residues. The CDR3 loop is CASSQERHRDTEAFF. CDR3 nucleotide sequence: TGCGCCAGCAGCCAAGAAAGACACCGCGACACTGAAGCTTTCTTT.

This clonotype was seen ten or more times. One junction end disagrees with the germline gene, perhaps due to a read error. This chain connects TRBV11-2 to TRBJ2-3; 12 bases are shared with TRBD2. Per the germline V gene, CDR1 is SGHAT and CDR2 is FQNNGV. The CDR3 runs to 16 residues. This chain's CDR3 is CASNLLAGGLTDTQYF. The CDR3 coding sequence is TGTGCCAGCAACTTACTAGCGGGGGGCCTCACAGATACGCAGTATTTT.

The table lists this clonotype with many counts. This chain connects TRBV5-1 to TRBJ2-1; TRBD1 aligns across 11 bases. The CDR3 runs to 16 residues. Germline assignment: CDR1 SGHRS and CDR2 YFSETQ. Trimming removed 2 bases from V and 6 bases from J; junction bases left unmatched: 7. The CDR3 DNA reads as TGCGCCAGCAGCTTTCCTGGACAGGGGGCCAGCAATGAGCAGTTCTTC. It specifies CASSFPGQGASNEQFF.

With respect to this clonotype: Compared with germline, one end of the junction differs, possibly owing to a read error. The chain links TRBV2 to TRBJ2-1, with TRBD2 identical over 8 bases. The CDR3 spans 17 residues. CDR1 and CDR2 (germline): SNHLY, FYNNEI. CDR3 sequence reads: CASSEGFQRGLGNEQLF. In DNA form, the CDR3 reads TGTGCCAGCAGTGAAGGATTCCAGCGGGGGCTGGGCAATGAGCAGCTCTTC.

This clonotype appeared many times. The chain combines TRBV12-3 or TRBV12-4 with TRBJ2-5, with D perhaps matching TRBD2 (5 bases). V was pared by 6 bases and J by 4 bases, with 12 bases between. The CDR3 is 13 amino acids. CDR3 in DNA: TGTGCCAGCAGCCTAGCCTCGATAGAGACCCAGTACTTC. Translating it yields CASSLASIETQYF.

This clonotype occurred many times. The V call is TRBV5-6, the J call TRBJ2-4; D not certain. The germline gives CDR1 SGHDT, CDR2 YYEEEE. V gave up 2 bases and J gave up 6 bases, with 3 bases separating them. The CDR3 is 11 amino acids. As DNA, the CDR3 is TGTGCCAGCAGCTTCGGAAACATTCAGTACTTC. This translates into CASSFGNIQYF.

This clonotype has at least ten counts. V usage is TRBV2 and J usage is TRBJ2-7, with 12 bases identical to TRBD2. The CDR3 has 14 residues. V was pared by 6 bases and J by 5 bases, with 5 bases of the junction left unmatched. Germline-derived CDR1 and CDR2 are SNHLY and FYNNEI. CDR3 nucleotides: TGTGCCAGCAGACCCCTAGCGGGGGGGCACGAGCAGTACGTC. It encodes CASRPLAGGHEQYV.

The rearrangement uses TRBV18 and TRBJ2-7; tentative D call: TRBD1 (5 bases). The germline V and J ends were trimmed by 5 bases and 2 bases, with 16 bases remaining between them. Per germline, CDR1 KGHSH and CDR2 LQKENI. The CDR3 length is 15 residues. The CDR3 region has the DNA TGTGCCAGCTCAAACAACCCTCAGGGCACCTACGAGCAGTACTTC. This encodes CASSNNPQGTYEQYF.

Ten or more counts support this clonotype. The chain joins TRBV7-2 to TRBJ2-7; 10 nucleotides match TRBD1. The CDR3 covers 13 residues. V gave up 8 bases and J gave up 4 bases; unmatched junction bases: 5. The germline gives CDR1 SGHTA, CDR2 FQGNSA. CDR3 loop: CASCRDRGYEQYF. The CDR3 DNA is TGTGCCAGCTGCCGGGACAGGGGATACGAGCAGTACTTC.

This clonotype occurred many times. The rearrangement uses TRBV4-1 and TRBJ1-6, with D tentatively TRBD1 (5 bases). The germline gives CDR1 MGHRA, CDR2 YSYEKL. The germline V and J ends were trimmed by 2 bases and 9 bases, with 17 bases remaining between them. This CDR3 is 16 amino acids long. CDR3 DNA sequence: TGCGCCAGCAGCCAAATCGCTCGAGGGGACGGTTCACCCCTCCACTTT. Translated, it gives CASSQIARGDGSPLHF.

This clonotype came up many times. The chain recombines TRBV12-3 or TRBV12-4 with TRBJ2-7; D possibly corresponds to TRBD2 (5 bases). The CDR3 is made up of 13 amino acids. Trimming cost V 3 bases and J 4 bases, with 10 bases left between them. The CDR3, as DNA: TGTGCCAGCAGTTTTGGGGAGTCGTACGAGCAGTACGTC. Protein sequence: CASSFGESYEQYV.

At least ten counts were recorded for this clonotype. The chain joins TRBV5-8 to TRBJ1-3; the D is unclear. Germline CDR1 and CDR2: SGHTS and YDEGEE. The CDR3 extends over 15 amino acids. Trimming left V 4 bases short and J 2 bases short, with 13 bases between. CDR3 amino acids: CASSLKRVPGNTIYF. CDR3 coding DNA: TGTGCCAGCAGCCTGAAGAGGGTCCCTGGAAACACCATATATTTT.

This clonotype was counted at least ten times. The gene calls are TRBV29-1 and TRBJ1-2; 8 bases agree with TRBD1. The CDR3 runs to 12 residues. CDR1 and CDR2 (germline): SQVTM, ANQGSEA. The junction had 9 bases not matched to a gene; V was cut back by 7 bases and J by 8 bases. CDR3 amino acids: CSAGQGRGGYTF. Written as DNA, the CDR3 is TGCAGCGCCGGACAGGGCCGAGGCGGCTACACCTTC.

The sample holds many counts of this clonotype. V and J are TRBV25-1 and TRBJ2-1, with TRBD1 matching over 7 bases. The CDR3 totals 15 residues. J was trimmed by 3 bases and V by 5 bases; bases with no gene match: 7. Germline V gene data show CDR1 as MGHDK and CDR2 as SYGVNS. CDR3 region: CASSTTGRRYNEQFF. CDR3 sequence (DNA): TGTGCCAGCAGTACGACAGGGAGACGCTACAATGAGCAGTTCTTC.

This clonotype was found many times. CDR3: CASSRDRVFTDTQYF. DNA for the CDR3: TGTGCCAGCAGTAGGGACAGGGTTTTCACAGATACGCAGTATTTT. J is TRBJ2-3 and V is TRBV12-3 or TRBV12-4; TRBD1 matches 9 bases. Germline trimming cut 5 bases from V and 2 bases from J; bases unmatched to any gene: 5. The CDR3 totals 15 residues.

The chain carries TRBV7-6 and TRBJ2-2; weak D call: TRBD2 (5 bases). V was pared by 5 bases and J by 1 base, with 8 bases between. Germline V CDR1 and CDR2: SGHVS, FNYEAQ. The CDR3 runs 14 residues. CDR3 protein: CASSRGWNTGELFF. CDR3 sequence (DNA): TGTGCCAGCAGCAGAGGGTGGAACACCGGGGAGCTGTTTTTT.

This clonotype was detected many times. V is TRBV29-1 and J is TRBJ2-5; a weak D match, TRBD2 (6 bases). Trimming removed 1 base from V and 1 base from J, with 16 bases in between. Germline assignment: CDR1 SQVTM and CDR2 ANQGSEA. The CDR3 is made up of 16 amino acids. CDR3 sequence reads: CSVEGDFSFFQETQYF. DNA for the CDR3: TGCAGCGTTGAAGGGGACTTCTCCTTTTTCCAAGAGACCCAGTACTTC.

Ten or more counts support this clonotype. The chain is built from TRBV18 and TRBJ2-5; 7 bases are a match to TRBD2. From germline, CDR1 is KGHSH and CDR2 LQKENI. This CDR3 is 13 amino acids long. The trim removed 3 bases at V and 4 bases at J, leaving 2 bases unmatched. CDR3 sequence: CASSPRTRETQYF. In DNA form, the CDR3 reads TGTGCCAGCTCACCGAGGACTAGAGAGACCCAGTACTTC.

The sample holds many counts of this clonotype. The chain combines TRBV20-1 with TRBJ2-1, with TRBD2 identical over 11 bases. V dropped 1 base and J dropped 8; count of bases not matched to a gene: 10. The CDR3 spans 16 residues. Looked up from germline, CDR1 is DFQATT and CDR2 is SNEGSKA (reference sequence). In DNA, the CDR3 is TGCAGTGCTAGAGGGTTAGCGGGGGGGCTTTACCATGAGCAGTTCTTC. Its translation is CSARGLAGGLYHEQFF.

This sequence joins TRBV2 and TRBJ2-4; unclear D gene. V was clipped by 6 bases and J by 8 bases, with 20 bases between them. The CDR3 length is 15 residues. Germline V gene data show CDR1 as SNHLY and CDR2 as FYNNEI. The CDR3 bases are TGTGCCAGCAGGGAAACTCCCGGGCAATCGTACATTCAGTACTTC. This translates into CASRETPGQSYIQYF.

The table lists this clonotype with many counts. This rearrangement joins TRBV7-2 to TRBJ2-5, with 7 bases fitting TRBD2. Germline-derived CDR1 and CDR2 are SGHTA and FQGNSA. V trimming: 3 bases; J trimming: 5 bases; junction bases outside the gene matches: 6. The CDR3 length is 14 residues. Written as DNA, the CDR3 is TGTGCCAGCAGCTTGGTCTGGGGAGGGGAGACCCAGTACTTC. Its translation is CASSLVWGGETQYF.

Many counts were recorded for this clonotype. V is TRBV25-1 and J is TRBJ2-1, with TRBD1 matching 7 bases. V trimming: 10 bases; J trimming: 0 bases; junction bases outside the gene matches: 9. The V gene's germline CDR1 is MGHDK and CDR2 SYGVNS. CDR3 length equals 15 residues. CDR3: CATRKDRDSYNEQFF. The CDR3 nucleotides are TGTGCCACCAGAAAAGACAGGGACTCCTACAATGAGCAGTTCTTC. The full variable domain, with the rest looked up from reference TRBV25-1 and TRBJ2-1, is EADIYQTPRYLVIGTGKKITLECSQTMGHDKMYWYQQDPGMELHLIHYSYGVNSTEKGDLSSESTVSRIRTEHFPLTLESARPSHTSQYLCATRKDRDSYNEQFFGPGTRLTVL.

This clonotype was counted at least ten times. The DNA for the CDR3 is TGCAGTGCTAGTAGGTCAGGGTCCTTCCTATTCTACAATGAGCAGTTCTTC. Protein product: CSASRSGSFLFYNEQFF. The V and J genes are TRBV20-1 and TRBJ2-1; weak D call: TRBD1 (5 bases). CDR1 and CDR2 from the germline V gene are DFQATT and SNEGSKA (reference sequence). Trimming took off 3 bases at V and 3 bases at J, with 21 bases between the two ends. The length of the CDR3 is 17 residues.